A single sample is the source of the 14 T cell receptor beta chains below, sequenced in a study of blood T cell repertoires in COVID-19. Assay: immunoSEQ multiplex PCR; the TCRdb copy retains only in-frame clones and omits some. Of 170,000 or so clones listed, 88% were seen once; the top ten hold roughly 9%. Input material: PBMCs or T cells enriched from blood (not recorded which). These receptors all stem from a woman under 30 who had recovered from COVID-19.

J is TRBJ2-7 and V is TRBV6-5; D perhaps matches TRBD1 (6 bases). CDR1 is MNHEY and CDR2 is SVGAGI in the germline V gene. V was pared by 2 bases and J by 0 bases, with 11 bases between. The CDR3 spans 15 residues. The chain's CDR3 is CASSYDRRSSYEQYF. Written as DNA, the CDR3 is TGTGCCAGCAGTTACGACAGGCGGAGCTCCTACGAGCAGTACTTC.

This rearrangement joins TRBV29-1 to TRBJ2-1, with 7 nucleotides matching TRBD2. CDR3 length: 13 amino acids. Germline V CDR1 and CDR2: SQVTM, ANQGSEA. The J segment lost 5 bases and the V segment lost 7 bases, leaving 8 bases of the junction unmatched. The CDR3 DNA follows: TGCAGCGGGGGGGGACTGGACAACAATGAGCAGTTCTTC. Protein sequence: CSGGGLDNNEQFF.

As regards this clone: Within the sample, other DNA sequences also encode this same CDR3. This rearrangement joins TRBV18 to TRBJ1-2; tentatively, D is TRBD1 (6 bases). Per germline, CDR1 KGHSH and CDR2 LQKENI. Between the trimmed V and J ends, which lost 3 bases and 3 bases, there was a span of 8 bases. The CDR3 extends over 13 amino acids. CDR3 bases: TGTGCCAGCTCACCGTCAGGGGACTATGGCTACACCTTC. This sequence encodes CASSPSGDYGYTF.

A few counts support this clone. The chain combines TRBV9 with TRBJ1-1; possible D gene TRBD1, 6 bases. Germline CDR1 is SGDLS and CDR2 is YYNGEE. Trimming cost V 5 bases and J 1 base, with 6 bases left between them. The CDR3 has 12 amino acids. The CDR3: CASRGANTEAFF. CDR3 DNA: TGTGCCAGCAGGGGGGCGAACACTGAAGCTTTCTTT.

There are a few counts of this clone. V is TRBV2 and J is TRBJ1-5; D is ambiguous. With 8 bases removed from V and 4 bases from J, the gap between germline ends came to 18 bases. Germline assignment: CDR1 SNHLY and CDR2 FYNNEI. CDR3 length: 15 residues. The CDR3, as DNA: TGTGCCAGCCAGAGGGATCGTGGAAAAAATCAGCCCCAGCATTTT. Its protein product is CASQRDRGKNQPQHF.

This clone appeared a few times. Other nucleotide sequences in the sample specify the same CDR3. The rearrangement joins TRBV11-2 to TRBJ2-7, with a possible D match to TRBD1 (6 bases). CDR3 length equals 14 residues. Per the germline V gene, CDR1 is SGHAT and CDR2 is FQNNGV. The V end lost 5 bases, the J end lost 3 bases, and 14 bases lay between the germline ends. CDR3 nucleotides: TGTGCCAGCAGCCTCTTACAAGGGGGCTACGAGCAGTACTTC. Its translation: CASSLLQGGYEQYF.

The J gene is TRBJ1-5, the V gene TRBV10-2; 8 bases align to TRBD1. The CDR3 length is 15 residues. V gave up 6 bases and J gave up 1 base; unmatched junction bases: 5. Germline-derived CDR1 and CDR2 are WSHSY and SAAADI. The CDR3 DNA reads TGCGCCAGCAGGACAGGGGTTGGGAGCAATCAGCCCCAGCATTTT. It yields the protein CASRTGVGSNQPQHF.

The J gene is TRBJ1-5, the V gene TRBV6-2 or TRBV6-3; 7 bases match TRBD1. CDR3 length: 14 residues. Germline V gene lookup returns CDR1 MNHEY and CDR2 SVGEGT. V lost 5 bases and J lost 9; bases outside the gene matches: 10. The CDR3 nucleotides are TGTGCCAGCAGTCAAGGGACAGAGGGATCGCCCCAGCATTTT. Translating it yields CASSQGTEGSPQHF.

V usage is TRBV28 and J usage is TRBJ1-5; weak D call: TRBD1 (6 bases). This CDR3 is built from 14 residues. V shed 3 bases and J shed 6 bases, with 12 bases lying between them. Germline lookup yields CDR1 MDHEN and CDR2 SYDVKM. In DNA, the CDR3 is TGTGCCAGCAGTTTGAGTACAGGGACTCAGCCCCAGCATTTT. Translated, it gives CASSLSTGTQPQHF.

The rearrangement uses TRBV28 and TRBJ1-3; D ambiguous. There are 16 residues in the CDR3. With 4 bases removed from V and 2 bases from J, the gap between germline ends came to 15 bases. CDR1 is MDHEN, CDR2 SYDVKM, per germline. CDR3 coding DNA: TGTGCCAGCAGTTACTACTTTGAAGGCGCTGGAAACACCATATATTTT. Its translation is CASSYYFEGAGNTIYF.

The chain links TRBV2 to TRBJ2-7; tentatively, D is TRBD1 (6 bases). Between the trimmed V and J ends, which lost 5 bases and 6 bases, there was a span of 26 bases. The CDR3 sequence is 17 residues long. In germline, CDR1 is SNHLY, CDR2 FYNNEI. CDR3 DNA sequence: TGTGCCAGCAGTCCGAACAGGGTTCGGGTCCTACCGCGCGAGCAGTACTTC. Its translation: CASSPNRVRVLPREQYF.

The chain couples TRBV28 to TRBJ2-1; D gene unclear. Trimming cost V 1 base and J 0 bases, with 10 bases left between them. This CDR3 has 16 residues. Germline CDR1 and CDR2: MDHEN and SYDVKM. DNA for the CDR3: TGTGCCAGCAGTTTATCGGGTTCGAGCTCCTACAATGAGCAGTTCTTC. This codes for CASSLSGSSSYNEQFF.

This chain joins TRBV23-1 and TRBJ1-1; D is uncertain. TRBV23-1 is labeled an ORF, and its function is uncertain. Trimming stripped 2 bases from V and 4 bases from J, with 17 bases between. The CDR3 has 16 amino acids. This CDR3 is CASSQIRSPSATEAFF. DNA for the CDR3: TGCGCCAGCAGTCAAATCAGGTCACCTTCAGCCACTGAAGCTTTCTTT.

The chain links TRBV11-3 to TRBJ2-1; D is undetermined. The CDR3 spans 15 residues. V dropped 4 bases and J dropped 3 bases, with 13 bases sitting between them. Germline values: CDR1 SGHNT, CDR2 YENEEA. The CDR3, as DNA: TGTGCCAGCAGCTCGACCGCGACGGGCTACAATGAGCAGTTCTTC. Protein sequence: CASSSTATGYNEQFF. Supplemented by reference TRBV11-3 and TRBJ2-1, the full variable domain reads EAGVVQSPRYKIIEKKQPVAFWCNPISGHNTLYWYLQNLGQGPELLIRYENEEAVDDSQLPKDRFSAERLKGVDSTLKIQPAELGDSAVYLCASSSTATGYNEQFFGPGTRLTVL.